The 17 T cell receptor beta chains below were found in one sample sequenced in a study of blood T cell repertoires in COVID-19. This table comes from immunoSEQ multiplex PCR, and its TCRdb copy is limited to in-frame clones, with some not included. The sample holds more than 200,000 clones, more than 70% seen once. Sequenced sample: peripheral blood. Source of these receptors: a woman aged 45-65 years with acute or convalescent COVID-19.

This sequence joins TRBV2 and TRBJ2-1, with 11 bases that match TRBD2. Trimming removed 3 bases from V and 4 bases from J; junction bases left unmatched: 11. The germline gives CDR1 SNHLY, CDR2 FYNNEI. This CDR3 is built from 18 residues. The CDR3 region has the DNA TGTGCCAGCAGTGAGGGGGGGCTAGCGGGAGGACTGTACAATGAGCAGTTCTTC. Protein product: CASSEGGLAGGLYNEQFF.

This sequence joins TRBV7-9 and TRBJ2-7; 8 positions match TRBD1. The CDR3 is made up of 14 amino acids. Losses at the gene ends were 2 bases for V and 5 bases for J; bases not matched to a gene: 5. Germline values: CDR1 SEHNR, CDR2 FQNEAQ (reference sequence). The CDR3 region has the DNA TGTGCCAGCAGCTTATCACAGGGGGTCCACGAGCAGTACTTC. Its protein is CASSLSQGVHEQYF.

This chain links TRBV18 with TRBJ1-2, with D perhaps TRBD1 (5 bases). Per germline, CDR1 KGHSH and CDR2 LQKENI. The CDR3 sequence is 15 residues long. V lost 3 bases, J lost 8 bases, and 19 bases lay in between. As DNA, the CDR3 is TGTGCCAGCTCACCGCAGGGCCCCATCGGCTACGGCTACACCTTC. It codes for CASSPQGPIGYGYTF.

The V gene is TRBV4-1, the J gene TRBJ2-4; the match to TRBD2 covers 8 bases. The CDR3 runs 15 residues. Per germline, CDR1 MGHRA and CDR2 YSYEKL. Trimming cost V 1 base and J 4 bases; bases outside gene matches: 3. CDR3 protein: CASSQAGLAKNIQYF. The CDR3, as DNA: TGCGCCAGCAGCCAAGCTGGACTAGCAAAAAACATTCAGTACTTC.

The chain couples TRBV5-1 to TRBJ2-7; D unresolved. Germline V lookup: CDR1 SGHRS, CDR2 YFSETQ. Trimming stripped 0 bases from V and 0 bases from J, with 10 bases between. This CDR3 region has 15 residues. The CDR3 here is CASSLGAATSYEQYF. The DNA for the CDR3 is TGCGCCAGCAGCTTGGGGGCAGCCACCTCCTACGAGCAGTACTTC.

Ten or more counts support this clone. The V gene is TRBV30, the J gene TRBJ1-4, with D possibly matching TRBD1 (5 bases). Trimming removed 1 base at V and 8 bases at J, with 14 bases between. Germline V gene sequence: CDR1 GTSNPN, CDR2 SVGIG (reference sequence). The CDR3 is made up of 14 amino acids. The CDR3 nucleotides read TGTGCCTGGAGTGATTATGGGGCACGGGAAAAACTGTTTTTT. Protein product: CAWSDYGAREKLFF.

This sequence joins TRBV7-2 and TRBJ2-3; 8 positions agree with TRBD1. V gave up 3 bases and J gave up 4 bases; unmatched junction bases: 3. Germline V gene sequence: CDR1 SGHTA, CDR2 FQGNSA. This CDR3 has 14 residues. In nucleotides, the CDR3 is TGTGCCAGCAGCTTTGGACAGGGAGCAGATACGCAGTATTTT. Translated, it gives CASSFGQGADTQYF. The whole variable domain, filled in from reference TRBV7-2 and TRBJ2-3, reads GAGVSQSPSNKVTEKGKDVELRCDPISGHTALYWYRQSLGQGLEFLIYFQGNSAPDKSGLPSDRFSAERTGGSVSTLTIQRTQQEDSAVYLCASSFGQGADTQYFGPGTRLTVL.

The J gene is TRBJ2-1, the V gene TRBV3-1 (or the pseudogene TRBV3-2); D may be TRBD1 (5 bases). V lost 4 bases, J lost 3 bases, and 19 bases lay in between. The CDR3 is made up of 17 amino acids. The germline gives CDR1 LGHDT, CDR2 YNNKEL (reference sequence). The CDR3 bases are TGTGCCAGCAGCCTCCCTAGGAGCGCGCAGGGCTACAATGAGCAGTTCTTC. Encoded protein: CASSLPRSAQGYNEQFF.

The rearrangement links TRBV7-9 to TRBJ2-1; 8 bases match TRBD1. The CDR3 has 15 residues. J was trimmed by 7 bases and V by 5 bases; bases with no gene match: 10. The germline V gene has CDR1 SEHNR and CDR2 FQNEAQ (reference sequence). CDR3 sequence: CASSLAPGGKNEQFF. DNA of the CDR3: TGTGCCAGCAGCCTGGCCCCAGGGGGCAAAAATGAGCAGTTCTTC.

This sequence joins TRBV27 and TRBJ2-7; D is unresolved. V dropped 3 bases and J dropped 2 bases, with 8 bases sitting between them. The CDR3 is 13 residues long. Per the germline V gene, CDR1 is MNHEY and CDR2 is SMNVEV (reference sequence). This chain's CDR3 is CASSFAGTYEQYF. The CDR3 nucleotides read TGTGCCAGCAGTTTCGCAGGCACCTACGAGCAGTACTTC.

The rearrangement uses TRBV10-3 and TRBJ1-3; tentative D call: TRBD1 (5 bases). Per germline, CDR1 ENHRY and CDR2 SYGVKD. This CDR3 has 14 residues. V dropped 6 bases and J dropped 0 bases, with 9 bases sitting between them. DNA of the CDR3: TGTGCCATCAGGGACACCCACTCTGGAAACACCATATATTTT. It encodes CAIRDTHSGNTIYF.

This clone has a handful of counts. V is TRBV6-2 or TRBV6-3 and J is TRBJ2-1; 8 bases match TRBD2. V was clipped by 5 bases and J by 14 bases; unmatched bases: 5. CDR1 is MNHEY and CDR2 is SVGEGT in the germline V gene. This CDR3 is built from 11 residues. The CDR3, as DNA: TGTGCCAGCAGTCCCGGGACTAGTGAGTTCTTC. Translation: CASSPGTSEFF.

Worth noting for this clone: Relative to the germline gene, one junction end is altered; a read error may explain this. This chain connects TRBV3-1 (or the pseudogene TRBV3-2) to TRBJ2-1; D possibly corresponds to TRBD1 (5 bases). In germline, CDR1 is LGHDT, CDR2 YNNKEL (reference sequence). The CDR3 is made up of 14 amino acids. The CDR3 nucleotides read TGTGCCAGCAGACAAGGGATAAGGGGAAATGAGCAGTTCTTC. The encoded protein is CASRQGIRGNEQFF.

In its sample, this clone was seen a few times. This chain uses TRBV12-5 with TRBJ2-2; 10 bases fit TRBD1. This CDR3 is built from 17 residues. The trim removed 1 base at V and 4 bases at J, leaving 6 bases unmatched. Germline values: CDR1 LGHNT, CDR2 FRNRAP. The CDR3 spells CASGLGAGTGATGELFF. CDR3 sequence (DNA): TGTGCTAGTGGTTTGGGAGCTGGGACAGGGGCCACCGGGGAGCTGTTTTTT.

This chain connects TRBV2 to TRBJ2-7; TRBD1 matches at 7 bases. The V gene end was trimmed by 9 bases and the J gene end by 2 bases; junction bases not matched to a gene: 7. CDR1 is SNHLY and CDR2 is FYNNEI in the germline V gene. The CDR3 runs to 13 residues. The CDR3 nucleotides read TGTGCCAGTCGGGACAGTGTGACCTACGAGCAGTACTTC. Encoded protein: CASRDSVTYEQYF.

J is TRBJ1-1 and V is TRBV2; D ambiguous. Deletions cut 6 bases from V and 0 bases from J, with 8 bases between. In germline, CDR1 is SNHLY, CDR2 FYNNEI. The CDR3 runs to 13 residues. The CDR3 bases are TGTGCCAGCAGAACAGAGTTGAACACTGAAGCTTTCTTT. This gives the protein CASRTELNTEAFF.

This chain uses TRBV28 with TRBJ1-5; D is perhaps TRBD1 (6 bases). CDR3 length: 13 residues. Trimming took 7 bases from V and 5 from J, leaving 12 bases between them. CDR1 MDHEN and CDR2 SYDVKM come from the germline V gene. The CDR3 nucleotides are TGTGCCAGCAATCCGGGGGGCGATCAGCCCCAGCATTTT. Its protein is CASNPGGDQPQHF.